The sequence of this T cell receptor (beta chain) was determined in a study of cytomegalovirus exposure and HLA in healthy donors. Study-level findings and limits: According to a later analysis, most TCR beta chains associated with CMV appeared HLA-restricted. Across donors, presence/absence analyses took sequencing depth to be roughly uniform. In an earlier analysis, productive rearrangement rates for most beta V segments clustered near 90% or 30%. Later analysis identified several of the most significant clusters that appeared linked to common viral pathogens.

A multiplex PCR was run with 60 Vbeta primers and 13 Jbeta primers. Produced via immunoSEQ multiplex PCR; TCRdb's table is partial and in-frame only. The sample gives approximately 220,000 clones, 76% of which show up once; 0.63% is in the top ten. About this clone itself: Its antigen is currently unknown.

This clonotype originated in a man aged 18 to 29 in good health and CMV-seronegative. What was sequenced was PBMCs.

CDR3 protein: CASSPVGLAGGPQTYEQYF. The CDR3 region has the DNA TGTGCCAGCAGCCCGGTGGGCCTAGCGGGAGGGCCTCAAACCTACGAGCAGTACTTC. The chain couples TRBV5-6 to TRBJ2-7; 12 nucleotides align to TRBD2. The CDR3 is 19 amino acids. Germline assignment: CDR1 SGHDT and CDR2 YYEEEE. The ends lost 4 bases at V and 2 bases at J; junction bases unmatched: 16.